This TCR beta chain was identified in a study of metastatic and nonmetastatic thyroid tumors. At the level of the study: Patients with malignant and benign thyroid disease provided blood and tumor or nodule tissue, whose repertoires were compared.

TCRdb re-clonotyped the PCR reads via MiXCR. The top ten hold roughly a sixth of the sample, which has 5,000 or so clones, roughly a sixth seen once. The V and J ends lost 7 bases and 5 bases respectively, with 17 bases between them. CDR3 length: 14 residues. Before thyroid surgery, none of the patients had received any treatment. The V and J genes are TRBV12-3 or TRBV12-4 and TRBJ2-5; D perhaps matches TRBD2 (7 bases). The sequencing sample was made of adjacent normal tissue. This TCR came from a female donor with papillary thyroid cancer or a benign thyroid nodule (not recorded which). Some clones in this sample may be carry-over from other donors' samples. This chain's CDR3 is CASKSGGALETQYF. The DNA of the CDR3 is TGTGCCAGCAAGTCTGGGGGGGCGCTTGAGACCCAGTACTTC.